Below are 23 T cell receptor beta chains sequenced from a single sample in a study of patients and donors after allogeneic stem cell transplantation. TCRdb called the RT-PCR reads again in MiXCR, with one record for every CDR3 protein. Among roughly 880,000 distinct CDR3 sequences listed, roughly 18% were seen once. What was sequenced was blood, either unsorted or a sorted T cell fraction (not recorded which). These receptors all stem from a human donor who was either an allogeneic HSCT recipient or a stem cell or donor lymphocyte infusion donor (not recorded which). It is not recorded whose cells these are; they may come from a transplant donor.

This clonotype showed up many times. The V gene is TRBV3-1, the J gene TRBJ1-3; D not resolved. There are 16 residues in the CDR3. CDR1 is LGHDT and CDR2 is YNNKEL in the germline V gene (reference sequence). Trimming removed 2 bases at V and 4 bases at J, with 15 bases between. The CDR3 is CASSQFRRNAGNTIYF. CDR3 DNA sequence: TGTGCCAGCAGCCAATTTCGACGAAACGCGGGAAACACCATATATTTT. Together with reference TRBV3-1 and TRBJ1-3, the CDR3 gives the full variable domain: DTAVSQTPKYLVTQMGNDKSIKCEQNLGHDTMYWYKQDSKKFLKIMFSYNNKELIINETVPNRFSPKSPDKAHLNLHINSLELGDSAVYFCASSQFRRNAGNTIYFGEGSWLTVV.

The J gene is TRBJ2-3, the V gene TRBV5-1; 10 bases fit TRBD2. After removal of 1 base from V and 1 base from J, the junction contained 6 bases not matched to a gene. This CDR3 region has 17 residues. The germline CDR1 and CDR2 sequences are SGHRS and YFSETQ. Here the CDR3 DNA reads TGCGCCAGCAGCTTGAGCTCTAGCGGGGGTCGCACAGATACGCAGTATTTT. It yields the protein CASSLSSSGGRTDTQYF.

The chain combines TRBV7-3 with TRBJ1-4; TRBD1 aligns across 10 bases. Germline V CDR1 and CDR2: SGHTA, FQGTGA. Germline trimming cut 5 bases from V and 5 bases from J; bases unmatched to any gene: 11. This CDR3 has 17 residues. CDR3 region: CASSPGTGVKKNEKLFF. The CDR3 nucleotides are TGTGCCAGCAGCCCTGGGACAGGGGTAAAGAAGAATGAAAAACTGTTTTTT.

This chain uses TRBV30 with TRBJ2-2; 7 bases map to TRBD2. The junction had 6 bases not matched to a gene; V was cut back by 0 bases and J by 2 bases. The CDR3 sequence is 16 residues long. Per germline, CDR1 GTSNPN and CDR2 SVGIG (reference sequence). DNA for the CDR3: TGTGCCTGGAGTGTACCCCGCGGGAGTAACACCGGGGAGCTGTTTTTT. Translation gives CAWSVPRGSNTGELFF.

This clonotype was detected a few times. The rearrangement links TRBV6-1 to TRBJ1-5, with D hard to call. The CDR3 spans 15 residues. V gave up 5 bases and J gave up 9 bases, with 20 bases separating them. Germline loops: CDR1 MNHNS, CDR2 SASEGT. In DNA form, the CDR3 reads TGTGCCAGCAGTACCCCCCGTAGAGGGCCTCCGCCCCAGCATTTT. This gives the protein CASSTPRRGPPPQHF.

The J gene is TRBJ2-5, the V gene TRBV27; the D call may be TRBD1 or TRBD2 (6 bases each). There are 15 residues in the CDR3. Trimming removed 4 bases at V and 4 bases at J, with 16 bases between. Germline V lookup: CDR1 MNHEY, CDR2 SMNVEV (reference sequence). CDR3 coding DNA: TGTGCCAGCAGTTCAGATGGGGGGCGCGGAGAGACCCAGTACTTC. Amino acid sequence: CASSSDGGRGETQYF.

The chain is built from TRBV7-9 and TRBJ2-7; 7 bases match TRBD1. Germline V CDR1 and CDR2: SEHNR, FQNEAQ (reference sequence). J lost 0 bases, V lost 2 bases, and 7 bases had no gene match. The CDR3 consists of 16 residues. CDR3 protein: CASSLSQGVVSYEQYF. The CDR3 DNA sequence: TGTGCCAGCAGCTTAAGTCAGGGGGTAGTCTCCTACGAGCAGTACTTC.

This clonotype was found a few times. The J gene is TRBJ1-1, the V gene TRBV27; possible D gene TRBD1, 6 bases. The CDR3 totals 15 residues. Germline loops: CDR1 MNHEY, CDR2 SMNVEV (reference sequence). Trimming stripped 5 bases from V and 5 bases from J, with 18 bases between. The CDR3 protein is CASSPKGGRKTEAFF. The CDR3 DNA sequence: TGTGCCAGCAGTCCTAAGGGGGGGAGGAAAACTGAAGCTTTCTTT.

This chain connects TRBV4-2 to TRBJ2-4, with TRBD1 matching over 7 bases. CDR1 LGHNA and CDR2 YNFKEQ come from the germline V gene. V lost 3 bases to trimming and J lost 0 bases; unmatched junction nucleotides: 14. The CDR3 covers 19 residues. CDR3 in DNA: TGTGCCAGCAGCCATGCGAGCGATACAGGGGCGACAGCCAAAAACATTCAGTACTTC. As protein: CASSHASDTGATAKNIQYF.

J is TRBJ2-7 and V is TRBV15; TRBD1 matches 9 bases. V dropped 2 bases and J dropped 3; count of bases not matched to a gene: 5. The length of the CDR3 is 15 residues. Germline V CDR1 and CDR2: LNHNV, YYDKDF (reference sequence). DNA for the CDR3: TGTGCCACCAGCAGATCCGGGACAGGGTACTACGAGCAGTACTTC. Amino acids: CATSRSGTGYYEQYF. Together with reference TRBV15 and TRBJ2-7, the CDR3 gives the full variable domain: DAMVIQNPRYQVTQFGKPVTLSCSQTLNHNVMYWYQQKSSQAPKLLFHYYDKDFNNEADTPDNFQSRRPNTSFCFLDIRSPGLGDTAMYLCATSRSGTGYYEQYFGPGTRLTVT.

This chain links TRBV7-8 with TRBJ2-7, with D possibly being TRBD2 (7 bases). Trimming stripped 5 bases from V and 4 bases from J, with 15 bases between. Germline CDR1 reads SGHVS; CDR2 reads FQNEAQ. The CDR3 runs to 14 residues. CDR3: CASSVGGGIYEQYF. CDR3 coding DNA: TGTGCCAGCAGCGTGGGGGGGGGCATATACGAGCAGTACTTC.

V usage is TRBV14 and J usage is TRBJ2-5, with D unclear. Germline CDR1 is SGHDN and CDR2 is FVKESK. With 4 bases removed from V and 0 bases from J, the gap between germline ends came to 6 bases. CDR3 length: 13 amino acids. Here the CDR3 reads CASSPENQETQYF. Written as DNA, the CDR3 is TGTGCCAGCAGCCCAGAAAACCAAGAGACCCAGTACTTC.

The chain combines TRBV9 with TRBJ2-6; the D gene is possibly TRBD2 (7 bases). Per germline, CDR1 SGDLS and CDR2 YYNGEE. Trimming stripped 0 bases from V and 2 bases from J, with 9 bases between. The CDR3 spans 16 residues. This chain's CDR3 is CASSVEGGAGANVLTF. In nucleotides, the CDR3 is TGTGCCAGCAGCGTAGAGGGGGGGGCTGGGGCCAACGTCCTGACTTTC.

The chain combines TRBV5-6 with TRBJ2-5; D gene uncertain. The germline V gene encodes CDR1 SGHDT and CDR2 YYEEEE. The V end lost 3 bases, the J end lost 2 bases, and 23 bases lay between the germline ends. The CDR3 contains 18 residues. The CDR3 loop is CASSSTTHLTTFQETQYF. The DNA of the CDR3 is TGTGCCAGCAGCTCCACCACCCATCTTACAACCTTTCAAGAGACCCAGTACTTC.

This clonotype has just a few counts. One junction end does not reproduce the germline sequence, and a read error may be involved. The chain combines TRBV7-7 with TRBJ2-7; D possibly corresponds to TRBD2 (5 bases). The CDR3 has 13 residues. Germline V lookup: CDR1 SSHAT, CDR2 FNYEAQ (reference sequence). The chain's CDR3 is CASSQLLVGEQYF. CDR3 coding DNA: TGTGCTAGCAGCCAATTACTAGTCGGCGAGCAGTACTTC. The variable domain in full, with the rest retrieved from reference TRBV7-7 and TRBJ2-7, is GAGVSQSPRYKVTKRGQDVTLRCDPISSHATLYWYQQALGQGPEFLTYFNYEAQPDKSGLPSDRFSAERPEGSISTLTIQRTEQRDSAMYRCASSQLLVGEQYFGPGTRLTVT.

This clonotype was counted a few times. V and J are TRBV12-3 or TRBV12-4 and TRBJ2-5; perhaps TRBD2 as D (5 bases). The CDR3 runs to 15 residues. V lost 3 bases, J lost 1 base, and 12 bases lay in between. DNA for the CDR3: TGTGCCAGCAGTTTCCGGGAAAAAATCCAAGAGACCCAGTACTTC. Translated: CASSFREKIQETQYF.

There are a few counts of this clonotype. CDR3 sequence: CAAAGELFF. CDR3 bases: TGTGCCGCCGCCGGGGAGCTGTTTTTT. This chain uses TRBV6-4 with TRBJ2-2; D gene ambiguous. The V end was cut by 11 bases, the J end by 6 bases, with 4 bases between. Germline lookup yields CDR1 MRHNA and CDR2 SNTAGT. CDR3 length equals 9 residues.

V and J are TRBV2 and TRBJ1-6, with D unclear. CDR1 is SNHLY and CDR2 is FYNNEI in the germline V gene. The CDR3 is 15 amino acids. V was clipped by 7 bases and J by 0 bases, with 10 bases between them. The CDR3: CASTDRSSYNSPLHF. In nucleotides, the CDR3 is TGTGCCAGCACGGACCGGAGCTCCTATAATTCACCCCTCCACTTT.

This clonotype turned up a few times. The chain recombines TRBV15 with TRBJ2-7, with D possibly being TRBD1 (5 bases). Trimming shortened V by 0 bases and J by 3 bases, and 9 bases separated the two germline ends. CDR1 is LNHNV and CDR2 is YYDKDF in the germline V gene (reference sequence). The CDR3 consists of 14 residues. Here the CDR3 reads CATSREGLLYEQYF. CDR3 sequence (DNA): TGTGCCACCAGCAGAGAGGGGCTACTCTACGAGCAGTACTTC.

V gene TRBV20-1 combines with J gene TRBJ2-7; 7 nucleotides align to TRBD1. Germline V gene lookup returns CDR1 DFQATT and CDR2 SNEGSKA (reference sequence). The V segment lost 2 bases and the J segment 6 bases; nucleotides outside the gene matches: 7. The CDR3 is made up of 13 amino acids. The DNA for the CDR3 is TGCAGTGCTAGACAGGGGGTTGCGGTCGAGCAGTACTTC. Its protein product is CSARQGVAVEQYF.

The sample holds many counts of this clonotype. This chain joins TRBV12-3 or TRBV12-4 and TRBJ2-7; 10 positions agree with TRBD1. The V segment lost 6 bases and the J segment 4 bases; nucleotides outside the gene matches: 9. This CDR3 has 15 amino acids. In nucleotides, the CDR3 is TGTGCCAGCAGCCAATCCCGACAGGGGGCTTACGAGCAGTACTTC. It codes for CASSQSRQGAYEQYF.

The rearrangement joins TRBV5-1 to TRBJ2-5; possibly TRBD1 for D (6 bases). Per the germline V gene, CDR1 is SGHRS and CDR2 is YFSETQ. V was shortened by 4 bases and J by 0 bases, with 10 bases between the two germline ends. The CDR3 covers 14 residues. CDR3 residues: CASSPDSYQETQYF. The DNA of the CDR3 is TGCGCCAGCAGCCCGGACAGTTACCAAGAGACCCAGTACTTC.

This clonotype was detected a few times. CDR3 sequence: CSVPNSGNTIYF. The DNA for the CDR3 is TGCAGCGTTCCAAACTCTGGAAACACCATATATTTT. The genes are TRBV29-1 and TRBJ1-3; D ambiguous. The CDR3 is 12 amino acids. V was shortened by 5 bases and J by 0 bases, with 5 bases between the two germline ends. Germline assignment: CDR1 SQVTM and CDR2 ANQGSEA.